This T cell receptor (beta chain) stems from a study of blood T cell repertoires in COVID-19. Trimming cost V 4 bases and J 2 bases, with 17 bases left between them. Per the germline V gene, CDR1 is MGHRA and CDR2 is YSYEKL. This CDR3 has 17 amino acids. This clone appeared once. In the authors' methods: By means of reference gene primer amplification, nucleated cell counts were estimated. Repertoires were generated with immunoSEQ multiplex PCR, while TCRdb's copy carries only in-frame clones and drops some. V, J and clone size were drawn from that table, and D and trimming were deduced from the DNA. In the table there are over 200,000 clones, about 85% of which are singletons. Participant-reported clinical history was the basis for cohort assignment. For recovered donors of Cohort 3, there were two negative PCRs, clearance, or symptom resolution.

Sequencing input: PBMCs or T cells enriched from blood (not recorded which). This chain links TRBV4-1 with TRBJ1-4; D may be TRBD1 (5 bases). The TCR originated in a young man who had recovered from COVID-19. In DNA form, the CDR3 reads TGCGCCAGCAGCCCCGCACTCGGGGGGGTTACTAATGAAAAACTGTTTTTT. This gives the protein CASSPALGGVTNEKLFF.